The 18 T cell receptor beta chains below all came from one sample that was sequenced in a study of molecular identifiers for immune sequencing clone quantification. TCRdb re-derived calls from the PCR reads in MiXCR, one entry per CDR3 protein. The profile covers about 630,000 distinct CDR3 sequences, with 25% appearing a single time and 0.6% to 0.9% taken by the ten largest. Sequencing input: naive CD8+ T cells from blood, with Jurkat cell RNA spiked in. Stated subset: FACS-sorted CD8+CD4-CCR7+CD45RA+ naive T cells. These receptors all stem from a human donor in good health. Some libraries in this study had Jurkat cell RNA spiked in.

V usage is TRBV24-1 and J usage is TRBJ2-5; D perhaps matches TRBD1 (5 bases). From germline, CDR1 is KGHDR and CDR2 SFDVKD. The V end lost 1 base, the J end lost 2 bases, and 13 bases lay between the germline ends. The CDR3 covers 16 residues. The CDR3, as DNA: TGTGCCACCAGTGATTTAGGTGACAGCACACAAGAGACCCAGTACTTC. Translated, it gives CATSDLGDSTQETQYF.

The J gene is TRBJ1-6, the V gene TRBV6-5, with D possibly TRBD1 on 6 matching bases. Germline V gene lookup returns CDR1 MNHEY and CDR2 SVGAGI. Trimming took off 3 bases at V and 12 bases at J, with 18 bases between the two ends. The CDR3 covers 15 residues. CDR3: CASSYLDRPNRPLHF. Written as DNA, the CDR3 is TGTGCCAGCAGTTATTTGGACAGACCAAATCGACCCCTCCACTTT.

A note on this clonotype: Given a much more abundant clone one base away, this may be a read error. The chain uses TRBV6-2 or TRBV6-3 and TRBJ2-2; D may be TRBD1 (6 bases). The germline gives CDR1 MNHEY, CDR2 SVGEGT. The CDR3 totals 14 residues. The CDR3 nucleotides are TGTGCCAGCAGCCCACAGGGACACACCGAGGAGCTGTTTTTT. Protein: CASSPQGHTEELFF.

This clonotype was seen only a few times. The chain employs TRBV6-2 or TRBV6-3 and TRBJ2-7; D is unresolved. Germline V gives CDR1 MNHEY, CDR2 SVGEGT. V was pared by 3 bases and J by 4 bases, with 10 bases between. The CDR3 totals 13 residues. CDR3 bases: TGTGCCAGCAGTTATCGAATAAATTACGAGCAGTACTTC. This codes for CASSYRINYEQYF.

V is TRBV30 and J is TRBJ1-5; 11 positions match TRBD1. After removal of 6 bases from V and 9 bases from J, the junction contained 4 bases not matched to a gene. Germline V lookup: CDR1 GTSNPN, CDR2 SVGIG (reference sequence). The CDR3 totals 12 residues. Here the CDR3 reads CACGQGALPQHF. Here the CDR3 DNA reads TGTGCCTGTGGACAGGGGGCATTGCCCCAGCATTTT. Looking up the rest from reference TRBV30 and TRBJ1-5 gives the full variable domain: SQTIHQWPATLVQPVGSPLSLECTVEGTSNPNLYWYRQAAGRGLQLLFYSVGIGQISSEVPQNLSASRPQDRQFILSSKKLLLSDSGFYLCACGQGALPQHFGDGTRLSIL.

This clonotype was counted only a few times. This chain uses TRBV12-3 or TRBV12-4 with TRBJ2-1; 9 nucleotides agree with TRBD1. After removal of 6 bases from V and 5 bases from J, the junction contained 17 bases not matched to a gene. The CDR3 is 18 residues long. The CDR3 protein is CASSRRTGRDRANNEQFF. The CDR3 DNA follows: TGTGCCAGCAGCCGACGGACCGGACGGGACAGGGCTAACAATGAGCAGTTCTTC.

This clonotype was counted many times. The V call is TRBV3-1, the J call TRBJ1-1; 7 bases align to TRBD1. CDR3 length: 17 amino acids. Germline-derived CDR1 and CDR2 are LGHDT and YNNKEL (reference sequence). After removal of 4 bases from V and 0 bases from J, the junction contained 11 bases not matched to a gene. The CDR3 sequence is CASSLGRDSRMNTEAFF. CDR3 in DNA: TGTGCCAGCAGCCTAGGCCGGGACAGCCGAATGAACACTGAAGCTTTCTTT.

As regards this clonotype: One end of the junction varies from germline; a read error may be responsible. V gene TRBV7-9 combines with J gene TRBJ2-3; D gene ambiguous. This CDR3 region has 13 residues. CDR1 and CDR2 (germline): SEHNR, FQNEAQ (reference sequence). The CDR3 DNA reads as TGTGCCGGCAGTGGGTCTCGCACAGATACGCAATATTTT. Translated, it gives CAGSGSRTDTQYF.

To note about this clonotype: The conserved phenylalanine or tryptophan normally closing the CDR3 is absent here, so this likely arose from a read error. The DNA is left out, because the CDR3 cannot be placed on it with certainty; the CDR3 is given as TCRdb lists it. The chain uses TRBV9 and TRBJ2-3. The CDR3 length is 13 residues, termini included. Looked up from germline, CDR1 is SGDLS and CDR2 is YYNGEE. CDR3 residues: CASSVESGDTQYS.

The chain links TRBV13 to TRBJ2-3, with TRBD2 matching over 7 bases. The trim removed 1 base at V and 4 bases at J, leaving 8 bases unmatched. This CDR3 has 16 residues. Looked up from germline, CDR1 is PRHDT and CDR2 is FYEKMQ (reference sequence). The CDR3 sequence is CASSLAGGSVSDTQYF. DNA for the CDR3: TGTGCCAGCAGCTTAGCGGGCGGGAGTGTATCAGATACGCAGTATTTT.

V gene TRBV19 combines with J gene TRBJ1-5, with no clear D. The CDR3 has 15 residues. Trimming took 0 bases from V and 9 from J, leaving 15 bases between them. Germline V CDR1 and CDR2: LNHDA, SQIVND (reference sequence). This chain's CDR3 is CASSIDLTYSWPQHF. The DNA for the CDR3 is TGTGCCAGTAGTATAGACCTGACATACTCATGGCCCCAGCATTTT. Variable domain in full (rest from reference TRBV19 and TRBJ1-5): DGGITQSPKYLFRKEGQNVTLSCEQNLNHDAMYWYRQDPGQGLRLIYYSQIVNDFQKGDIAEGYSVSREKKESFPLTVTSAQKNPTAFYLCASSIDLTYSWPQHFGDGTRLSIL.

The chain is built from TRBV18 and TRBJ1-1; the D is unclear. The V and J ends lost 4 bases and 0 bases respectively, with 15 bases between them. The CDR3 loop spans 16 amino acids. Germline V CDR1 and CDR2: KGHSH, LQKENI. Written as DNA, the CDR3 is TGTGCCAGCTCACTAGGCGGGAATGAAATGAACACTGAAGCTTTCTTT. This sequence encodes CASSLGGNEMNTEAFF.

Ten or more counts support this clonotype. J is TRBJ2-7 and V is TRBV6-5; D is possibly TRBD2 (6 bases). Trimming removed 4 bases from V and 7 bases from J, with 17 bases in between. The CDR3 is made up of 14 amino acids. Germline assignment: CDR1 MNHEY and CDR2 SVGAGI. The CDR3 region is CASSSYGSGGEQYF. The CDR3 DNA is TGTGCCAGCAGTTCCTACGGATCCGGGGGAGAGCAGTACTTC.

About this clonotype: This could be a read error, since a much larger clone is one nucleotide away. The rearrangement links TRBV5-1 to TRBJ2-7; unclear D gene. This CDR3 has 15 amino acids. Looked up from germline, CDR1 is SGHRS and CDR2 is YFSETQ. The CDR3 reads CASRLAPAETYEQYF. DNA for the CDR3: TGCGCCAGCAGATTGGCCCCGGCAGAGACCTACGAGCAGTACTTC.

This clonotype was observed once. This sequence may be a read error, since a much larger clone differs from it by one base. The rearrangement links TRBV4-2 to TRBJ2-7; D gene uncertain. CDR1 is LGHNA and CDR2 is YNFKEQ in the germline V gene. The CDR3 covers 13 residues. V was clipped by 2 bases and J by 2 bases, with 7 bases between them. The CDR3 DNA is TGTGCCAGCAGCCAACATCTGGCCTACGAGCAGTACTTC. Residues: CASSQHLAYEQYF.

In this sample, this clonotype turned up many times. The chain has TRBV7-2 and TRBJ1-5; D gene ambiguous. Germline lookup yields CDR1 SGHTA and CDR2 FQGNSA. V lost 1 base to trimming and J lost 9 bases, with 10 bases between them. The CDR3 totals 13 residues. CDR3 protein: CASSLGQSRPQHF. The CDR3 nucleotides are TGTGCCAGCAGCTTAGGCCAGTCACGGCCCCAGCATTTT.

This clonotype was detected a few times. The chain couples TRBV19 to TRBJ2-1; D gene uncertain. From germline, CDR1 is LNHDA and CDR2 SQIVND (reference sequence). Trimming cost V 5 bases and J 7 bases, with 12 bases left between them. The CDR3 length is 13 residues. The CDR3 region has the DNA TGTGCCAGTAGTCCCGCCTTGAGTAATGAGCAGTTCTTC. Its translation is CASSPALSNEQFF.

This clonotype was found many times. The chain carries TRBV20-1 and TRBJ1-1; no firm D call. Germline loops: CDR1 DFQATT, CDR2 SNEGSKA (reference sequence). Trimming took off 6 bases at V and 5 bases at J, with 13 bases between the two ends. The length of the CDR3 is 12 residues. This chain's CDR3 is CSAPPSATEAFF. In DNA, the CDR3 is TGCAGTGCCCCCCCCAGCGCAACTGAAGCTTTCTTT.